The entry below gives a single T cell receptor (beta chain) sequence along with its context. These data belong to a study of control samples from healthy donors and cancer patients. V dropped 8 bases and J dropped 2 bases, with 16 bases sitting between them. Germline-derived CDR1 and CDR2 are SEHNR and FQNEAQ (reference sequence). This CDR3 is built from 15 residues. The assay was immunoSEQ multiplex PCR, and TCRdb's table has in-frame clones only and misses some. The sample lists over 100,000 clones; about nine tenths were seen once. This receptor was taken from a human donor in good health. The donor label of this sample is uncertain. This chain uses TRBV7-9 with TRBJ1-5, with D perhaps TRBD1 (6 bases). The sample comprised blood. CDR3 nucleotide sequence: TGTGCCAGCGGAATGGACAGTGGGGGCAATCAGCCCCAGCATTTT. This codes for CASGMDSGGNQPQHF.